In its sample, the clone carrying this T cell receptor (beta chain) was seen a few times. The antigen is not known. Read data end 3 residues before the CDR3 end; the end is taken from the germline J gene. Assay: immunoSEQ multiplex PCR; the TCRdb copy retains only in-frame clones and omits some. The specimen gives roughly 30,000 clones without singletons; the ten biggest hold approximately 4%. This sample was taken from a study of T cell clonality in common variable immunodeficiency. Study-level points and caveats: CVID subjects showed higher TCRbeta clonality than healthy controls.

Trimming pared 9 bases from V and 9 bases from J, leaving 15 bases between. In germline, CDR1 is SNHLY, CDR2 FYNNEI. CDR3 length equals 12 residues. This sequence originates from a person between 18 and 75 years old in good health. Sequenced sample: peripheral blood mononuclear cells. The V gene is TRBV2, the J gene TRBJ1-5; D unresolved. The sequenced part of the CDR3 DNA is TGTGCCAGTGCGGCCCGGCCCCGGCCC. Its translation is CASAARPRP. The whole CDR3 protein reads CASAARPRPQHF.